These T cell receptor beta chains were read from a single sample in a study of cytomegalovirus exposure and HLA in healthy donors. Here immunoSEQ multiplex PCR was the method, and the copy in TCRdb shows in-frame clones only, minus some. The sample totals 100,000 to 150,000 clones; its top ten clones hold around 2.4%. Sample: PBMCs. These receptor sequences come from a man in his forties in good health and CMV-seronegative. Both conserved end residues are part of each CDR3. D genes are given only for firm matches.

j_call	d_call	cdr3_length	v_call	cdr3_nt	cdr3_aa
TRBJ2-4	NA	20	TRBV21-1	TGTGCCAGCAGCATCTACTCACAGGGGGCGCCCCCACTAGGCAAAAACATTCAGTACTTC	CASSIYSQGAPPLGKNIQYF
TRBJ2-7	TRBD1	15	TRBV6-5	TGTGCCAGCAGTCCCCACGGGACAGGGGACTACGAGCAGTACTTC	CASSPHGTGDYEQYF
TRBJ1-2	TRBD1	16	TRBV7-9	TGTGCCAGCAGCGATAGCCTGCGGGGACAGGGCTATGGCTACACCTTC	CASSDSLRGQGYGYTF
TRBJ2-1	NA	11	TRBV5-1	TGCGCCAGCAGCCTAGGACATCTGCAGTTCTTC	CASSLGHLQFF
TRBJ2-3	NA	14	TRBV30	TGTGCCTGGACAATGGGACTGCGCACAGATACGCAGTATTTT	CAWTMGLRTDTQYF
TRBJ1-5	TRBD1	12	TRBV29-1	TGCAGCGTTCAGGGGGCAAATCAGCCCCAGCATTTT	CSVQGANQPQHF
TRBJ2-3	NA	14	TRBV5-1	TGCGCCAGCAGCTGGACACGAAACACAGATACGCAGTATTTT	CASSWTRNTDTQYF
TRBJ1-2	TRBD1	14	TRBV30	TGTGCCTGGAGTTACAGGGGACCGATCTATGGCTACACCTTC	CAWSYRGPIYGYTF
TRBJ1-1	TRBD1	13	TRBV19	TGTGCCAGTAGGCACCTAGACAGGGCGAGAACTTTCTTT	CASRHLDRARTFF
TRBJ1-2	TRBD1	18	TRBV13	TGTGCCAGCAGCTTAGCGTCAGGGGGCCCCTCACTGCCCTATGGCTACACCTTC	CASSLASGGPSLPYGYTF
TRBJ2-5	TRBD1	13	TRBV5-1	TGCGCCAGCAGCCGGACAGGAACCGAGACCCAGTACTTC	CASSRTGTETQYF
TRBJ2-7	NA	15	TRBV19	TGTGCCAGTAGTACCAGGACATTGGGGCCCTACGAGCAGTACTTC	CASSTRTLGPYEQYF
TRBJ2-7	TRBD1	12	TRBV2	TGTGCCAGGGGGACAGACACCTACGAGCAGTACTTC	CARGTDTYEQYF
TRBJ2-2	TRBD2	15	TRBV2	TGTGCCAGCAGTGAGGGGAGCGGGAGGGGCGGGGAGCTGTTTTTT	CASSEGSGRGGELFF
TRBJ2-4	TRBD1	17	TRBV19	TGTGCCAGTACCTTGGGACAGGGTTCATTGGCCAAAAACATTCAGTACTTC	CASTLGQGSLAKNIQYF
TRBJ1-4	NA	13	TRBV19	TGTGCCTCCAAGGTCCGGGGGAATGAAAAACTGTTTTTT	CASKVRGNEKLFF
TRBJ1-5	TRBD1	15	TRBV19	TGTGCCAGTAGCAGCCGGGACAGGGCGAATCAGCCCCAGCATTTT	CASSSRDRANQPQHF
TRBJ2-5	TRBD2	14	TRBV25-1	TGTGCCAGCGGACGACTAGCGGGAGGAGAGACCCAGTACTTC	CASGRLAGGETQYF
TRBJ1-3	NA	14	TRBV7-2	TGTGCCAGCAGCTTAGGATGGGAGGCAAACACCATATATTTT	CASSLGWEANTIYF
TRBJ1-6	NA	13	TRBV15	TGTGCCACCAGCAGAGCAGGGAATTCACCCCTCCACTTT	CATSRAGNSPLHF
TRBJ2-7	TRBD2	15	TRBV7-2	TGTGCCAGCAGCTATGAAGCGGGAGGGCCCCACGAGCAGTACTTC	CASSYEAGGPHEQYF
TRBJ2-4	TRBD2	15	TRBV6-5	TGTGCCAGCAGTACGGGGACTAGCGGGAAGAACATTCAGTACTTC	CASSTGTSGKNIQYF
TRBJ2-2	TRBD2	14	TRBV6-6	TGTGCCAGCATCACGGGAGGGGTGAGGGAGGAGCTGTTTTTT	CASITGGVREELFF
TRBJ1-1	NA	15	TRBV6-6	TGTGCCAGCAGTTTTTCTTCGGGAGAGAGCACTGAAGCTTTCTTT	CASSFSSGESTEAFF
TRBJ2-1	TRBD2	16	TRBV2	TGTGCCAGCAGGAACATACTAGCGGGAGGGGACAATGAGCAGTTCTTC	CASRNILAGGDNEQFF
TRBJ2-2	NA	13	TRBV19	TGTGCCAGTAGTATGACTATAGGCGGGGAGCTGTTTTTT	CASSMTIGGELFF
TRBJ2-7	TRBD2	16	TRBV27	TGTGCCAGCAGGGGACTAGCGGGAGAGGGGGCATACGAGCAGTACTTC	CASRGLAGEGAYEQYF
TRBJ2-7	TRBD1	16	TRBV7-2	TGTGCCAGCAGCCAAAGAGGGACAGGGGTCTCCTACGAGCAGTACTTC	CASSQRGTGVSYEQYF
TRBJ2-1	TRBD1	17	TRBV29-1	TGCAGCGTTGAAGATCAGGACCCTGGGACAGGGGTCAATGAGCAGTTCTTC	CSVEDQDPGTGVNEQFF
TRBJ2-1	TRBD2	16	TRBV12-5	TGTGCTAGTGTTGGGCCCGTAGCGGGGCCGTACAATGAGCAGTTCTTC	CASVGPVAGPYNEQFF
TRBJ1-1	TRBD1	12	TRBV29-1	TGCAGCGTCAGACAGGGCGGGACTGAAGCTTTCTTT	CSVRQGGTEAFF
TRBJ2-1	NA	14	TRBV6-6	TGTGCCAGCAGTATAGTCGGGGAGTACAATGAGCAGTTCTTC	CASSIVGEYNEQFF
TRBJ1-5	TRBD1	17	TRBV19	TGTGCCAGTAGTATTAGACAGGGGGCAATAGCAAATCAGCCCCAGCATTTT	CASSIRQGAIANQPQHF
TRBJ2-7	TRBD2	14	TRBV5-1	TGCGCCAGCAGCGGGACTAGGGCCTCCTACGAGCAGTACTTC	CASSGTRASYEQYF
TRBJ1-4	TRBD1	18	TRBV27	TGTGCCAGCAGCCCGAACCAGGGACAGACCATCCCTGCCCTAAAACTGTTTTTT	CASSPNQGQTIPALKLFF
TRBJ1-3	TRBD1	14	TRBV6-5	TGTGCCAGCAAAAGGACAGGGGACGGAAACACCATATATTTT	CASKRTGDGNTIYF
TRBJ1-2	NA	15	TRBV29-1	TGCAGCGTTGTTCCCCAGACAGGTCAACTATTAGGCTACACCTTC	CSVVPQTGQLLGYTF